Following are 16 T cell receptor beta chains from one sample sequenced in a study of blood T cell repertoires in COVID-19. The protocol was immunoSEQ multiplex PCR, while the TCRdb copy is restricted to in-frame clones and leaves out a portion. There are some 200,000 clones in the sample; over 75% occur only once, and about 2.7% lies in the top ten. What was sequenced was peripheral blood. The receptors were sampled from a man between 40 and 49 years old with active or convalescent COVID-19.

This sequence joins TRBV27 and TRBJ1-2; 8 bases map to TRBD1. This CDR3 has 16 amino acids. V shed 3 bases and J 4 bases; nucleotides not matched to a gene: 10. Per germline, CDR1 MNHEY and CDR2 SMNVEV (reference sequence). As DNA, the CDR3 is TGTGCCAGCAGTTTGGATTCAACAGGGGGGCCCTATGGCTACACCTTC. It is translated as CASSLDSTGGPYGYTF.

The chain uses TRBV7-9 and TRBJ2-3; 9 nucleotides align to TRBD1. The V segment lost 5 bases and the J segment 3 bases; nucleotides outside the gene matches: 6. Per germline, CDR1 SEHNR and CDR2 FQNEAQ (reference sequence). CDR3 length: 15 amino acids. CDR3 residues: CASSPGTGRTDTQYF. The CDR3 DNA sequence: TGTGCCAGCAGCCCCGGGACAGGGAGGACAGATACGCAGTATTTT.

The chain links TRBV11-2 to TRBJ2-3; D gene uncertain. The CDR3 contains 16 residues. Between the trimmed V and J ends, which lost 3 bases and 4 bases, there was a span of 17 bases. Germline CDR1 is SGHAT and CDR2 is FQNNGV. The DNA for the CDR3 is TGTGCCAGCAGCTTCCCCTCTGGTATAGAAGCAGATACGCAGTATTTT. As protein: CASSFPSGIEADTQYF.

The DNA of the CDR3 is TGTGCCAGCTCACCTGTCGGGACTCCGGATGAAAAACTGTTTTTT. Its protein product is CASSPVGTPDEKLFF. The chain has TRBV18 and TRBJ1-4; maybe TRBD1 (5 bases). CDR1 and CDR2 from the germline V gene are KGHSH and LQKENI. Between the trimmed V and J ends, which lost 3 bases and 6 bases, there was a span of 14 bases. The CDR3 length is 15 residues.

CDR3 residues: CASSPQGGSYNEQFF. In DNA form, the CDR3 reads TGTGCCAGCAGCCCCCAGGGGGGCTCCTACAATGAGCAGTTCTTC. The chain couples TRBV11-3 to TRBJ2-1; possibly TRBD1 for D (7 bases). The CDR3 runs to 15 residues. With 5 bases removed from V and 0 bases from J, the gap between germline ends came to 11 bases. Germline V CDR1 and CDR2: SGHNT, YENEEA.

The chain links TRBV7-2 to TRBJ2-5, with D perhaps TRBD1 (6 bases). The CDR3 runs 17 residues. Trimming left V 0 bases short and J 1 base short, with 15 bases between. CDR1 is SGHTA and CDR2 is FQGNSA in the germline V gene. The chain's CDR3 is CASSLASTGLAQETQYF. CDR3 DNA: TGTGCCAGCAGCTTAGCGTCGACAGGCCTCGCCCAAGAGACCCAGTACTTC.

The J gene is TRBJ2-2, the V gene TRBV4-1; 9 nucleotides align to TRBD1. Germline values: CDR1 MGHRA, CDR2 YSYEKL. This CDR3 comprises 18 residues. The V gene end was trimmed by 3 bases and the J gene end by 6 bases; junction bases not matched to a gene: 14. The CDR3, as DNA: TGCGCCAGCAGCCATTACAACACACCGGGACAGGGTTCCGGGGAGCTGTTTTTT. This gives the protein CASSHYNTPGQGSGELFF.

The chain joins TRBV7-9 to TRBJ1-4; 9 bases match TRBD1. The CDR3 runs 14 residues. Trimming took 6 bases from V and 4 from J; bases not matched to a gene: 3. The germline CDR1 and CDR2 sequences are SEHNR and FQNEAQ (reference sequence). CDR3 sequence: CASSGQGFNEKLFF. CDR3 in DNA: TGTGCCAGCAGTGGACAGGGGTTTAATGAAAAACTGTTTTTT.

This clone is a singleton in its sample. The chain employs TRBV4-1 and TRBJ1-2; 7 bases match TRBD1. Germline CDR1 MGHRA, CDR2 YSYEKL. This CDR3 has 16 residues. V lost 1 base, J lost 4 bases, and 9 bases stayed unmatched. Written as DNA, the CDR3 is TGCGCCAGCAGCCAAGCCGGGCAGGGGGGCGCCTATGGCTACACCTTC. This sequence encodes CASSQAGQGGAYGYTF.

The chain uses TRBV30 and TRBJ1-5; D call uncertain. The CDR3 has 11 residues. V was cut by 3 bases and J by 7 bases, with 7 bases left in between. Germline V gene data show CDR1 as GTSNPN and CDR2 as SVGIG (reference sequence). The CDR3 nucleotides are TGTGCCTGGAGCCATGGCCAGCCCCAGCATTTT. Translating gives CAWSHGQPQHF. The whole variable domain, remainder taken from reference TRBV30 and TRBJ1-5, is SQTIHQWPATLVQPVGSPLSLECTVEGTSNPNLYWYRQAAGRGLQLLFYSVGIGQISSEVPQNLSASRPQDRQFILSSKKLLLSDSGFYLCAWSHGQPQHFGDGTRLSIL.

The chain combines TRBV5-1 with TRBJ2-7; no definite D call. There are 12 residues in the CDR3. Per the germline V gene, CDR1 is SGHRS and CDR2 is YFSETQ. V was shortened by 0 bases and J by 6 bases, with 7 bases between the two germline ends. CDR3 in DNA: TGCGCCAGCAGCTTGGGACTTTCCGAGCAGTACTTC. This gives the protein CASSLGLSEQYF.

J is TRBJ2-3 and V is TRBV18; D not certain. V shed 1 base and J shed 1 base, with 9 bases lying between them. Germline loops: CDR1 KGHSH, CDR2 LQKENI. This CDR3 comprises 15 residues. The CDR3: CASSPLAGRTDTQYF. The CDR3 region has the DNA TGTGCCAGCTCACCACTGGCAGGTCGCACAGATACGCAGTATTTT. Full variable domain (remainder filled in from reference TRBV18 and TRBJ2-3): NAGVMQNPRHLVRRRGQEARLRCSPMKGHSHVYWYRQLPEEGLKFMVYLQKENIIDESGMPKERFSAEFPKEGPSILRIQQVVRGDSAAYFCASSPLAGRTDTQYFGPGTRLTVL.

V gene TRBV25-1 combines with J gene TRBJ1-2, with 11 bases that match TRBD1. The V gene's germline CDR1 is MGHDK and CDR2 SYGVNS. V was pared by 4 bases and J by 2 bases, with 9 bases of the junction left unmatched. The CDR3 extends over 17 amino acids. The CDR3 region is CASSARTGGVMNYGYTF. As DNA, the CDR3 is TGTGCCAGCAGTGCCCGGACAGGGGGCGTCATGAACTATGGCTACACCTTC.

This clone appeared a few times. The chain couples TRBV19 to TRBJ1-2; the D gene is possibly TRBD1 (6 bases). Germline CDR1 reads LNHDA; CDR2 reads SQIVND (reference sequence). V was cut by 3 bases and J by 5 bases, with 16 bases left in between. This CDR3 is built from 15 residues. The CDR3 DNA sequence: TGTGCCAGTAGTATCGGGACACGAACTGAGTATGGCTACACCTTC. Protein product: CASSIGTRTEYGYTF.

The chain has TRBV14 and TRBJ2-7, with 8 bases matching TRBD2. The V segment lost 1 base and the J segment 12 bases; nucleotides outside the gene matches: 5. CDR1 and CDR2 (germline): SGHDN, FVKESK. The CDR3 consists of 12 residues. The CDR3 DNA follows: TGTGCCAGCAGCCAAGGTCTTAGCGGGGCGTACTTC. This sequence encodes CASSQGLSGAYF. Looking up the rest from reference TRBV14 and TRBJ2-7 gives the full variable domain: EAGVTQFPSHSVIEKGQTVTLRCDPISGHDNLYWYRRVMGKEIKFLLHFVKESKQDESGMPNNRFLAERTGGTYSTLKVQPAELEDSGVYFCASSQGLSGAYFGPGTRLTVT.

The gene calls are TRBV24-1 and TRBJ2-1; D not certain. Deletions cut 6 bases from V and 10 bases from J, with 15 bases between. The CDR3 sequence is 13 residues long. CDR1 is KGHDR, CDR2 SFDVKD, per germline. In DNA form, the CDR3 reads TGTGCCACCAGTCTCGGGTCCCTTACGGAGCAGTTCTTC. It encodes CATSLGSLTEQFF.